This T cell receptor beta chain was sequenced for a study of blood T cells in healthy people across ages (dated by TCRdb to the mid-2010s). Looking at the study overall: In model experiments, template switching captured roughly one uniquely barcoded TCR beta cDNA molecule for every two T cells. Age-related changes in TCR beta repertoire diversity were measured in the study by deep sequencing normalized with unique cDNA molecular identifiers. The donors were split into four age groups: young (average about 15 years), middle-aged (more than 35), aged (more than 60) and long-lived (under 90). Donors of different ages were randomly distributed across sequencing lanes to avoid experimental bias. Two additional independent replicas of 1 million unique cDNA reads from the same blood draw were analyzed for two donors (one aged 18 to 30 and one aged 80 or older).

The paper's findings and limits, for the study overall: The percentage of naive T cells measured by flow cytometry correlated strongly with observed TCR beta diversity. Estimates of total diversity based on one million sequenced T cells were regarded as lower bounds and as underestimates. Because donor CMV infection status was unknown, age-related changes in expanded clonotypes were potentially confounded. Conclusive comparison of naive and antigen-experienced compartments was prevented by the profiling of bulk unsorted PBMCs. The long-lived group showed more naive CD4+ T cells, fewer expanded clones and increased TCR diversity than the aged group, suggesting age selection. Observed TCR beta diversity per million T cells fell roughly linearly with age, and a significant reduction was already apparent by age around 40.

Library construction relied on 5' RACE. Instrument used: Illumina HiSeq 2500. The second PCR ran for about 7 to 11 cycles and used a J-beta primer mix along with a sample-barcoded 5' primer. Each TCR beta cDNA molecule received a unique molecular identifier from a template-switch 5' adaptor carrying 12 random nucleotides. At least 2.5 million CDR3-containing paired-end reads were obtained from each sample. First-strand cDNA was synthesized from all RNA with the Mint cDNA synthesis kit, primed by a TRBC-specific oligonucleotide. All cDNA was treated with uracil-DNA glycosylase and then went through a first 18-cycle PCR with the universal primers M1SS and BC2_uni_R. Processing in the source paper ran as follows. Normalization of each sample was performed by random selection of 1 million high-quality reads, each carrying a distinct molecular identifier. Instead of being binned into consensus sequences, reads with shared molecular identifiers were discarded. MiTCR, set to a Q25 quality threshold and the strictest error-elimination algorithm, was used for CDR3 identification, clonotype clustering and error correction. A nonparametric unseen species model using Euler transformation provided a lower-bound estimate of total TCR beta diversity. Through fastp at Q25 and MiXCR, TCRdb rebuilt clones from the public reads, retaining in-frame beta chains. Records with the same CDR3 protein are collapsed into one entry carrying the most frequent genes and DNA. The V and J calls reflect TCRdb's pipeline rather than the authors' work. The table for this sample lists 780,000 or so distinct CDR3 sequences; more than 50% of them were counted only once. More than 25% of the sample is taken by the ten largest.

From the cysteine up to the phenylalanine, the CDR3 has a length of 11 residues. The sequence is cut down to CDR3 DNA, 33 bases in frame from base 1. The germline V gene supplies CDR1 SQVTM and CDR2 ANQGSEA. Trimming at the junction amounts to 6 bases on V and 3 bases on J, and the germline ends lie 8 bases apart. The roughly 42 donors, aged about 6 to 95 years, were systemically healthy Caucasian individuals from Russia. Each donor gave 8 to 10 milliliters of peripheral blood, drawn into EDTA-treated Vacutainer tubes. Ficoll-Paque density-gradient centrifugation was used to isolate PBMCs, with at least 7 million per sample. Total RNA, at least 6 micrograms per sample, was extracted from PBMCs with Trizol reagent. The percentages of naive CD45RAhigh/CD27high T cells were determined by flow cytometry on a PBMC aliquot from every donor. To note about this clonotype: Its specific antigen is unknown. Base qualities are not provided; no much larger clone lies one nucleotide away.

The chain couples TRBV29-1 to TRBJ1-1, with no confidently assigned D gene. Sequenced sample: blood. The clonotype was recovered from a middle-aged man in good health. The nucleotide sequence reads as follows: TGCAGCGTCCCGGCCGACACTGAAGCTTTCTTT. The resulting protein is CSVPADTEAFF.